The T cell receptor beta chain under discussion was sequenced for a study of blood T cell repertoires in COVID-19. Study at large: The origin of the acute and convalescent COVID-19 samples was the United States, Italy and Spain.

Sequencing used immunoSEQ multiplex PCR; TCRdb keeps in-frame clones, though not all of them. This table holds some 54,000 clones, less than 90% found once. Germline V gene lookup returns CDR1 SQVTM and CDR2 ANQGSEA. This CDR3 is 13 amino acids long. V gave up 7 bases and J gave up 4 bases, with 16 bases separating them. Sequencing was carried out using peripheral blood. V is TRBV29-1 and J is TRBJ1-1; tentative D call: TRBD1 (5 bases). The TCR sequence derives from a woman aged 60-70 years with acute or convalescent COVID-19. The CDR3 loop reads CSAEAGEGTEAFF. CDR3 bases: TGCAGCGCGGAAGCGGGGGAGGGCACTGAAGCTTTCTTT.